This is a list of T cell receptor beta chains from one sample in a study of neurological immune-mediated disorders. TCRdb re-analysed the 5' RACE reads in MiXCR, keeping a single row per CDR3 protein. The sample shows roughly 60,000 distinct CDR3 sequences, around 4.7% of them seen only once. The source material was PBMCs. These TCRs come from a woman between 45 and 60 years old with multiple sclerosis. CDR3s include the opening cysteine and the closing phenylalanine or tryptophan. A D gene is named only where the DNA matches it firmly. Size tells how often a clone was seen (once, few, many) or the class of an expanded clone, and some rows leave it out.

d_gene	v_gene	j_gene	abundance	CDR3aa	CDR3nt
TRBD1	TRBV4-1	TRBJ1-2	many	CASSPQRTGSFYGYTF	TGCGCCAGCAGCCCGCAAAGGACAGGGAGTTTCTATGGCTACACCTTC
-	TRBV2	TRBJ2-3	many	CASSGQPSSTDTQYF	TGTGCCAGCAGTGGACAGCCTTCTAGCACAGATACGCAGTATTTT
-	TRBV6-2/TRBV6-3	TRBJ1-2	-	CASSYPLEGDYGYTF	TGTGCCAGCAGTTACCCCTTGGAAGGGGACTATGGCTACACCTTC
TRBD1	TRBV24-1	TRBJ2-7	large	CATNPGQGYEQYF	TGTGCCACCAATCCGGGACAGGGTTACGAGCAGTACTTC
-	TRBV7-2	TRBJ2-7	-	CASRAPGALYEQYF	TGTGCCAGCCGAGCCCCTGGGGCCCTCTACGAGCAGTACTTC
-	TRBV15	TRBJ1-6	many	CATSRYSLNSPLHF	TGTGCCACCAGCAGGTACAGCCTCAATTCACCCCTCCACTTT
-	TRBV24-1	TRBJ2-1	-	CATSATYNEQFF	TGTGCCACCAGTGCGACCTACAATGAGCAGTTCTTC
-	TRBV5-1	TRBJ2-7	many	CASSSGAATGIDEQYF	TGCGCCAGCAGCTCGGGGGCCGCGACAGGGATCGACGAGCAGTACTTC
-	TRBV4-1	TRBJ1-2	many	CASSQDPTDNYGYTF	TGCGCCAGCAGCCAAGATCCGACAGACAACTATGGCTACACCTTC
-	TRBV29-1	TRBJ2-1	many	CSVEEGSLHEQFF	TGCAGCGTTGAAGAGGGGTCCCTGCATGAGCAGTTCTTC
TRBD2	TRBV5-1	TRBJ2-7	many	CASSLETSGGTYEQYF	TGCGCCAGCAGCTTGGAGACTAGCGGGGGGACCTACGAGCAGTACTTC
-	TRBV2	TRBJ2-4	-	CASMQSRGGYIQYF	TGTGCCAGCATGCAGTCCAGGGGGGGTTACATTCAGTACTTC
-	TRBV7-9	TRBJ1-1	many	CASSSTPDF	TGTGCCAGCAGCTCGACACCAGACTTT
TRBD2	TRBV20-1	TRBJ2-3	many	CSAIPGTSGGADTQYF	TGCAGTGCTATACCCGGGACTAGCGGGGGGGCGGATACGCAGTATTTT
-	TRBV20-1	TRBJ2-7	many	CSARPAGRSFFEQYF	TGCAGTGCTAGGCCTGCGGGGAGAAGTTTTTTCGAGCAGTACTTC
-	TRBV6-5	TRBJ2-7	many	CASTGGPRGEQYF	TGTGCCAGCACCGGGGGCCCAAGAGGCGAGCAGTACTTC
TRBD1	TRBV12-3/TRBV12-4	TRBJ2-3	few	CASSPTGGAADTQYF	TGTGCCAGCAGTCCGACAGGGGGCGCAGCAGATACGCAGTATTTT
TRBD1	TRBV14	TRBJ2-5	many	CASSQDSAGGRETQYF	TGTGCCAGCAGCCAAGATTCGGCAGGGGGTCGTGAGACCCAGTACTTC
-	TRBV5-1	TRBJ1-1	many	CASSNEGSRAFF	TGCGCCAGCAGCAATGAGGGGAGTCGGGCTTTCTTT
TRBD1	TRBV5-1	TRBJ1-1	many	CASSFGTGWNTEAFF	TGCGCCAGCAGCTTTGGGACAGGCTGGAACACTGAAGCTTTCTTT
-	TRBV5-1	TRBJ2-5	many	CASSKGRAGETQYF	TGCGCCAGCAGCAAGGGACGGGCTGGGGAGACCCAGTACTTC
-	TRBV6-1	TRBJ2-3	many	CASSDQAGVTDTQYF	TGTGCCAGCAGTGATCAAGCAGGAGTAACAGATACGCAGTATTTT
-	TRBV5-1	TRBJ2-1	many	CASSLGAGVKEQFF	TGCGCCAGCAGCTTGGGTGCAGGGGTAAAGGAGCAGTTCTTC
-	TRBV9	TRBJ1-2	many	CASSPSLNYGYTF	TGTGCCAGCAGCCCCAGTTTGAACTATGGCTACACCTTC
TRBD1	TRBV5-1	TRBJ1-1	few	CASSWVTGDTEAFF	TGCGCCAGCAGCTGGGTGACAGGGGACACTGAAGCTTTCTTT
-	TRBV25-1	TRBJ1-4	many	CASSESSGQMKEKLFF	TGTGCCAGCAGTGAATCGAGCGGGCAGATGAAGGAAAAACTGTTTTTT
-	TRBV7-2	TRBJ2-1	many	CASSLWGGSSYNEQFF	TGTGCCAGCAGCTTATGGGGTGGAAGCTCCTACAATGAGCAGTTCTTC
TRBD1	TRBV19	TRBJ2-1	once	CASSVSQGENEQFF	TGTGCCAGTAGTGTATCACAGGGGGAGAATGAGCAGTTCTTC
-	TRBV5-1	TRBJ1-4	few	CASSLGRTNEKLFF	TGCGCCAGCAGCCTGGGACGGACTAATGAAAAACTGTTTTTT
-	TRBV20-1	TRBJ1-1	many	CSAWENTEAFF	TGCAGTGCTTGGGAGAACACTGAAGCTTTCTTT
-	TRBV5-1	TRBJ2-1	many	CASSTGQMDEQFF	TGCGCCAGCAGCACGGGACAAATGGATGAGCAGTTCTTC
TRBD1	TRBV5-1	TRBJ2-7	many	CASSLVPGTGDKQYF	TGCGCCAGCAGCTTGGTTCCCGGGACAGGGGATAAGCAGTACTTC
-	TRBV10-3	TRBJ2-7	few	CAISESGTQYF	TGTGCCATCAGTGAGTCGGGAACGCAGTACTTC
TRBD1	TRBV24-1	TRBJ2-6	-	CATSDPGTGLSGAKVLTF	TGTGCCACCAGTGATCCGGGGACAGGGTTGTCTGGGGCCAAAGTCCTGACTTTC
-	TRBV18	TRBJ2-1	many	CASSPTLVNEQFF	TGTGCCAGCTCGCCTACCTTAGTTAATGAGCAGTTCTTC
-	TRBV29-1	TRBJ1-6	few	CSVRGKVNSPLHF	TGCAGCGTTAGAGGGAAGGTGAATTCACCCCTCCACTTT
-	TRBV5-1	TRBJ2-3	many	CASSWTLLGDTQYF	TGCGCCAGCAGCTGGACCCTTCTGGGAGATACGCAGTATTTT
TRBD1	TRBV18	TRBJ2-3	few	CASSSSPPQGLSTDTQYF	TGTGCCAGCTCAAGTTCCCCTCCACAGGGGCTAAGCACAGATACGCAGTATTTT
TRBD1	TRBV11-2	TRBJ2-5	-	CASSLGTGWETQYF	TGTGCCAGCAGCTTAGGGACAGGGTGGGAGACCCAGTACTTC
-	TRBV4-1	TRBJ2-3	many	CASSPPGGTDTQYF	TGCGCCAGCAGCCCCCCAGGGGGCACAGATACGCAGTATTTT
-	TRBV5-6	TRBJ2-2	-	CASSSSGWDTGELFF	TGTGCCAGCAGCTCCAGCGGTTGGGACACCGGGGAGCTGTTTTTT
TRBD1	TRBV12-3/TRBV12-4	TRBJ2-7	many	CASSFLQGQYEQYF	TGTGCCAGCAGTTTTCTACAGGGGCAATACGAGCAGTACTTC
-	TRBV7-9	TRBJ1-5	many	CATAGAINQPQHF	TGTGCCACGGCAGGGGCGATCAATCAGCCCCAGCATTTT
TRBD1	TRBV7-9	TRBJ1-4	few	CASSLKAGTEEKLFF	TGTGCCAGCAGCCTTAAGGCCGGGACAGAAGAAAAACTGTTTTTT
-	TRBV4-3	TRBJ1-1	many	CASSQGLQGSEAFF	TGCGCCAGCAGCCAAGGCTTGCAGGGAAGTGAAGCTTTCTTT
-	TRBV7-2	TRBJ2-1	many	CASSSPGIWGNEQFF	TGTGCCAGCAGCTCCCCGGGAATATGGGGCAATGAGCAGTTCTTC
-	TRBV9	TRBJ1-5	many	CASSVSGTGNQPQHF	TGTGCCAGCAGCGTATCCGGGACGGGCAATCAGCCCCAGCATTTT
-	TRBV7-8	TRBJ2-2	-	CASSLAQNANTGELFF	TGTGCCAGCAGCTTAGCTCAGAACGCGAACACCGGGGAGCTGTTTTTT
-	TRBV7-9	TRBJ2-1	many	CASSLGQPPNEQFF	TGTGCCAGCAGCTTAGGACAACCCCCAAATGAGCAGTTCTTC